Shown below are 26 T cell receptor beta chains from a single sample sequenced in a study of human T cells and chemical hapten exposure. Indicated time point: patch test 2, 6 weeks after DPC sensitization. As to treatment: therapeutic diphenylcyclopropenone sensitization with weekly scalp DPC. TCRdb reanalysed the RACE reads using MiXCR and keeps one entry per CDR3 protein. The sample carries 100,000 or so distinct CDR3 sequences, 7.5% to 10% recorded once. The starting material was whole blood, obtained in connection with sensitization to the hapten diphenylcyclopropenone (DPC). These receptors were obtained from a middle-aged woman with alopecia areata. Some clones in this sample may be carry-over from other donors' samples.

This clonotype came up many times. The V gene is TRBV7-9, the J gene TRBJ1-2; TRBD1 is a possible D gene (5 bases). Germline loops: CDR1 SEHNR, CDR2 FQNEAQ (reference sequence). CDR3 length: 13 amino acids. The V gene lost 3 bases and the J gene lost 8 bases, with 13 bases spanning the gap. CDR3 bases: TGTGCCAGCAGCTTCGAGGGGAGGAGAGGCTACACCTTC. This gives the protein CASSFEGRRGYTF.

The sample holds many counts of this clonotype. The chain links TRBV25-1 to TRBJ1-1, with 7 bases that match TRBD1. This CDR3 contains 14 residues. The ends lost 3 bases at V and 8 bases at J; junction bases unmatched: 9. The germline CDR1 and CDR2 sequences are MGHDK and SYGVNS. The DNA for the CDR3 is TGTGCCAGCAGTGATCAAGGGGGCCCTCTAGAAGCTTTCTTT. It yields the protein CASSDQGGPLEAFF.

The rearrangement links TRBV10-3 to TRBJ2-1; D gene unclear. The CDR3 has 11 residues. V lost 5 bases, J lost 8 bases, and 7 bases lay in between. Germline lookup yields CDR1 ENHRY and CDR2 SYGVKD. The CDR3 DNA sequence: TGTGCCATCAGTCTAGGGCATGAGCAGTTCTTC. This sequence encodes CAISLGHEQFF.

In its sample, this clonotype was seen many times. The chain recombines TRBV7-2 with TRBJ2-3; no reliable D call. The CDR3 covers 14 residues. CDR1 is SGHTA, CDR2 FQGNSA, per germline. With 5 bases removed from V and 4 bases from J, the gap between germline ends came to 13 bases. The CDR3 nucleotides are TGTGCCAGCAGCAACCGAGGAGTCGCAGATACGCAGTATTTT. Amino acids: CASSNRGVADTQYF. Full variable domain (outside the CDR3, taken from reference TRBV7-2 and TRBJ2-3): GAGVSQSPSNKVTEKGKDVELRCDPISGHTALYWYRQSLGQGLEFLIYFQGNSAPDKSGLPSDRFSAERTGGSVSTLTIQRTQQEDSAVYLCASSNRGVADTQYFGPGTRLTVL.

This clonotype was picked up a small number of times. The rearrangement uses TRBV28 and TRBJ1-5, with D uncertain. V lost 7 bases and J 3 bases, leaving 13 bases between the germline ends. Per germline, CDR1 MDHEN and CDR2 SYDVKM. The CDR3 runs 14 residues. The CDR3 loop reads CASTPPADNQPQHF. The CDR3 region has the DNA TGTGCCAGCACTCCCCCGGCAGACAATCAGCCCCAGCATTTT.

In this sample, this clonotype turned up a few times. The CDR3 sequence: CASSPTSARAEQFF. For the CDR3, the DNA is TGTGCCAGCTCACCCACCTCTGCTCGGGCTGAGCAGTTCTTC. The rearrangement joins TRBV18 to TRBJ2-1; unclear D gene. The length of the CDR3 is 14 residues. Germline V gene sequence: CDR1 KGHSH, CDR2 LQKENI. The V gene lost 3 bases and the J gene lost 9 bases, with 15 bases spanning the gap.

This clonotype came up a few times. V is TRBV9 and J is TRBJ1-2; no clear D. Trimming left V 2 bases short and J 2 bases short, with 4 bases between. Germline-derived CDR1 and CDR2 are SGDLS and YYNGEE. The CDR3 has 12 residues. This CDR3 is CASSVGNYGYTF. CDR3 sequence (DNA): TGTGCCAGCAGCGTCGGAAACTATGGCTACACCTTC. Full variable domain (outside the CDR3, taken from reference TRBV9 and TRBJ1-2): DSGVTQTPKHLITATGQRVTLRCSPRSGDLSVYWYQQSLDQGLQFLIQYYNGEERAKGNILERFSAQQFPDLHSELNLSSLELGDSALYFCASSVGNYGYTFGSGTRLTVV.

This clonotype has a count of ten or more. This chain links TRBV7-2 with TRBJ2-7, with D possibly TRBD1 on 6 matching bases. The CDR3 spans 14 residues. The germline CDR1 and CDR2 sequences are SGHTA and FQGNSA. V was clipped by 5 bases and J by 5 bases, with 16 bases between them. CDR3 DNA sequence: TGTGCCAGCAGCCTCCCCGTAAGGGGGAACGAGCAGTACTTC. It translates to CASSLPVRGNEQYF. Full variable domain (missing parts from reference TRBV7-2 and TRBJ2-7): GAGVSQSPSNKVTEKGKDVELRCDPISGHTALYWYRQSLGQGLEFLIYFQGNSAPDKSGLPSDRFSAERTGGSVSTLTIQRTQQEDSAVYLCASSLPVRGNEQYFGPGTRLTVT.

The sample holds many counts of this clonotype. The rearrangement uses TRBV4-3 and TRBJ2-1; D unresolved. Germline V gene lookup returns CDR1 LGHNA and CDR2 YSLEER. The CDR3 has 16 residues. V dropped 1 base and J dropped 0 bases, with 10 bases sitting between them. DNA for the CDR3: TGCGCCAGCAGCCAAGGTCCGGAGTTCTCCTACAATGAGCAGTTCTTC. Residues: CASSQGPEFSYNEQFF.

This clonotype was found a few times. This chain links TRBV5-4 with TRBJ2-7, with 7 nucleotides matching TRBD2. This CDR3 comprises 14 residues. The germline CDR1 and CDR2 sequences are SGHNT and YYREEE (reference sequence). Germline trimming cut 4 bases from V and 5 bases from J; bases unmatched to any gene: 9. In DNA form, the CDR3 reads TGTGCCAGCAGCACACGGGGCCGGGGGGACGAGCAGTACTTC. It is translated as CASSTRGRGDEQYF.

This clonotype was seen many times. J is TRBJ2-7 and V is TRBV12-3 or TRBV12-4, with 12 bases identical to TRBD2. The CDR3 consists of 15 residues. J gave up 2 bases and V 5 bases, and 4 bases lay outside the gene matches. This CDR3 is CASSETSGGTYEQYF. CDR3 sequence (DNA): TGTGCCAGCAGTGAGACTAGCGGGGGTACCTACGAGCAGTACTTC.

The chain recombines TRBV20-1 with TRBJ2-5; weak D call: TRBD2 (5 bases). The length of the CDR3 is 12 residues. CDR1 is DFQATT and CDR2 is SNEGSKA in the germline V gene (reference sequence). V lost 3 bases, J lost 2 bases, and 7 bases lay in between. CDR3 nucleotide sequence: TGCAGTGCTAGTGGGAGACAAGAGACCCAGTACTTC. Residues: CSASGRQETQYF.

This clonotype was recorded at least ten times. The chain joins TRBV20-1 to TRBJ2-7; D is unclear. This CDR3 is 18 amino acids long. In germline, CDR1 is DFQATT, CDR2 SNEGSKA (reference sequence). V was shortened by 1 base and J by 2 bases, with 24 bases between the two germline ends. The CDR3 DNA follows: TGCAGTGCTAGAGCCCGGCCGCATAATATTATAACCACCTACGAGCAGTACTTC. Residues: CSARARPHNIITTYEQYF.

This clonotype was detected only a few times. The V and J genes are TRBV7-8 and TRBJ2-1; 7 bases align to TRBD2. This CDR3 spans 16 amino acids. The junction had 10 bases not matched to a gene; V was cut back by 7 bases and J by 1 base. Per the germline V gene, CDR1 is SGHVS and CDR2 is FQNEAQ. The DNA of the CDR3 is TGTGCCAGCACACGCGGGGCTAGCGGTTCCTACAATGAGCAGTTCTTC. Amino acid sequence: CASTRGASGSYNEQFF.

The chain employs TRBV6-2 or TRBV6-3 and TRBJ2-1, with D tentatively TRBD2 (5 bases). Germline V gene lookup returns CDR1 MNHEY and CDR2 SVGEGT. Trimming stripped 4 bases from V and 7 bases from J, with 14 bases between. The CDR3 is 14 amino acids. In DNA, the CDR3 is TGTGCCAGCAGTTCCCCCCGGACTGGAAATGAGCAGTTCTTC. This codes for CASSSPRTGNEQFF.

Regarding this clonotype: A much more abundant neighbour one base away suggests this may be a read error. The chain combines TRBV5-5 with TRBJ2-7; tentative D call: TRBD1 (7 bases). Germline V gene sequence: CDR1 SGHKS, CDR2 YYEKEE (reference sequence). The CDR3 length is 14 residues. CDR3 region: CVSSFAGGTYEQYF. The CDR3 DNA sequence: TGTGTCAGCAGCTTTGCAGGGGGGACCTACGAGCAGTACTTC.

This rearrangement joins TRBV5-1 to TRBJ2-5, with D unclear. The CDR3 contains 13 residues. Trimming took 1 base from V and 3 from J, leaving 7 bases between them. CDR1 is SGHRS, CDR2 YFSETQ, per germline. CDR3 in amino acids: CASSLSQEETQYF. The CDR3, as DNA: TGCGCCAGCAGCTTGTCTCAGGAAGAGACCCAGTACTTC.

The table lists this clonotype with many counts. This rearrangement joins TRBV6-6 to TRBJ1-3; D possibly corresponds to TRBD1 (6 bases). The germline gives CDR1 MNHNY, CDR2 SVGAGI (reference sequence). V lost 5 bases and J 0 bases, leaving 14 bases between the germline ends. The CDR3 runs 16 residues. Written as DNA, the CDR3 is TGTGCCAGCAGTGCCCAACAGGGACTCTCTGGAAACACCATATATTTT. As protein: CASSAQQGLSGNTIYF.

The sample holds a few counts of this clonotype. The V gene is TRBV29-1, the J gene TRBJ1-4, with D possibly matching TRBD1 (6 bases). Trimming removed 0 bases from V and 16 bases from J, with 18 bases in between. CDR1 and CDR2 from the germline V gene are SQVTM and ANQGSEA. The CDR3 length is 13 residues. CDR3 in amino acids: CSVEDRQRGTRFF. The CDR3 DNA reads as TGCAGCGTTGAAGATAGGCAGAGGGGGACTCGGTTTTTT.

The CDR3, as DNA: TGTGCCTGGAGTGTACCGGGACAGGGATTTAATGAGCAGTTCTTC. Residues: CAWSVPGQGFNEQFF. V usage is TRBV30 and J usage is TRBJ2-1; 9 bases line up with TRBD1. Germline V CDR1 and CDR2: GTSNPN, SVGIG (reference sequence). This CDR3 has 15 amino acids. V dropped 0 bases and J dropped 7; count of bases not matched to a gene: 7.

This clonotype was seen more than once but under ten times. This rearrangement joins TRBV5-1 to TRBJ2-7; D uncertain. This CDR3 has 13 residues. Germline values: CDR1 SGHRS, CDR2 YFSETQ. The V gene lost 0 bases and the J gene lost 3 bases, with 7 bases spanning the gap. For the CDR3, the DNA is TGCGCCAGCAGCTTGGCGGCTTACTACGAGCAGTACTTC. Translating gives CASSLAAYYEQYF.

This clonotype was observed a few times. The CDR3 loop is CAWSGRAYEQYF. The DNA of the CDR3 is TGTGCCTGGAGCGGGAGGGCCTACGAGCAGTACTTC. The chain has TRBV30 and TRBJ2-7, with 8 bases identical to TRBD2. CDR1 and CDR2 from the germline V gene are GTSNPN and SVGIG (reference sequence). With 3 bases clipped from V and 2 bases from J, the junction kept 0 bases outside the gene matches. This CDR3 comprises 12 residues.

In its sample, this clonotype was seen a few times. The V call is TRBV29-1, the J call TRBJ1-2, with a tentative D call TRBD1 (5 bases). The CDR3 covers 11 residues. Trimming stripped 4 bases from V and 8 bases from J, with 11 bases between. CDR1 is SQVTM, CDR2 ANQGSEA, per germline. This CDR3 reads CSVAIWGGYTF. The CDR3, as DNA: TGCAGCGTTGCCATTTGGGGCGGCTACACCTTC.

Of note for this clonotype: The junction departs from the called germline gene at one end, perhaps through a read error. The chain has TRBV10-3 and TRBJ1-3; no clear D. The CDR3 is 17 residues long. CDR1 is ENHRY and CDR2 is SYGVKD in the germline V gene. The CDR3 is CAISAKSPGPSGDTIYF. As DNA, the CDR3 is TGTGCCATCAGTGCTAAGTCCCCCGGCCCCTCTGGAGACACCATATATTTT.

The V call is TRBV4-3, the J call TRBJ2-5; no clear D gene. The CDR3 sequence is 14 residues long. Germline V gives CDR1 LGHNA, CDR2 YSLEER. V lost 4 bases, J lost 2 bases, and 11 bases lay in between. CDR3 in DNA: TGCGCCAGCAGCCCTCGTCGCGGTCAAGAGACCCAGTACTTC. Amino acid sequence: CASSPRRGQETQYF.

This clonotype showed up many times. The chain joins TRBV11-2 to TRBJ2-4; D perhaps matches TRBD1 (6 bases). Between the trimmed V and J ends, which lost 5 bases and 2 bases, there was a span of 10 bases. The germline gives CDR1 SGHAT, CDR2 FQNNGV. The CDR3 consists of 14 residues. CDR3 DNA: TGTGCCAGCAGCCCCAGGGGCCCCAAAAACATTCAGTACTTC. Residues: CASSPRGPKNIQYF.